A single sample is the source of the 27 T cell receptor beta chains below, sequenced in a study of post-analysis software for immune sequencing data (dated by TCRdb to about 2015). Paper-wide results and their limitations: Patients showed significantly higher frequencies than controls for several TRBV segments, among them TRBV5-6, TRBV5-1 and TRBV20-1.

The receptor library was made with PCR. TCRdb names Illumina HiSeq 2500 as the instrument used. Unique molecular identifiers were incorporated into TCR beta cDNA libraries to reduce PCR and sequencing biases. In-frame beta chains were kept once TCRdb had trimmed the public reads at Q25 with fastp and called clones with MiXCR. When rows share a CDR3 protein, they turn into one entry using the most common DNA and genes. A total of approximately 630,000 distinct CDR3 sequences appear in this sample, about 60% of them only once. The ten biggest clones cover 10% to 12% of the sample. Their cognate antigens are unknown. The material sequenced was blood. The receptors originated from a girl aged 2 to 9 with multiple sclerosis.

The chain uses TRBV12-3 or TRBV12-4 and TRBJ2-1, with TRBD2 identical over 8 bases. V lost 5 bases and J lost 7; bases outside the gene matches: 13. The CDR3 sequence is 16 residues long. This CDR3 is CASSPSGGPRRNEQFF. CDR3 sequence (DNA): TGTGCCAGCAGTCCATCGGGGGGGCCCCGGAGGAATGAGCAGTTCTTC.

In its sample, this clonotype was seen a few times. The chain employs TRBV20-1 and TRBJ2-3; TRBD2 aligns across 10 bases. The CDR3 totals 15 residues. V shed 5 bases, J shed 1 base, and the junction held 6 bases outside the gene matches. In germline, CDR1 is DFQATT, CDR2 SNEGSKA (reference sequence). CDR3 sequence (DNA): TGCAGTGCTGCTCTAGCGGGAGTTGGCACAGATACGCAGTATTTT. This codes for CSAALAGVGTDTQYF.

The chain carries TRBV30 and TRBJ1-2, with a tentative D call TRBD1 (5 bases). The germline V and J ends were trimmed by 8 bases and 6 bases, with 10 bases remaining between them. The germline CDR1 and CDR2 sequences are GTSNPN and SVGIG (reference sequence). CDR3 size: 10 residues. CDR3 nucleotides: TGTGCCCACCGGGGGGATGGCTACACCTTC. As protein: CAHRGDGYTF.

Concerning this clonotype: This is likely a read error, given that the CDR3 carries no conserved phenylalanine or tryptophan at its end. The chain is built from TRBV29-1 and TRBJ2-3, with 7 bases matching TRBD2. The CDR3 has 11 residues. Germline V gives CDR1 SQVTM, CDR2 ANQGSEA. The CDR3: CSAGGGETQYC. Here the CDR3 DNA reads TGCAGTGCCGGCGGGGGTGAGACGCAGTATTGT.

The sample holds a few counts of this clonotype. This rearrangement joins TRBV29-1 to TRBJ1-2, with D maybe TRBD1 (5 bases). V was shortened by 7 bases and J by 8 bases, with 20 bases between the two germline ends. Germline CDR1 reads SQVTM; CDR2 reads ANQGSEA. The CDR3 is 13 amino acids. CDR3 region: CSAVAGGEYGYTF. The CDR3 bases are TGCAGCGCTGTGGCCGGGGGGGAGTACGGCTACACCTTC.

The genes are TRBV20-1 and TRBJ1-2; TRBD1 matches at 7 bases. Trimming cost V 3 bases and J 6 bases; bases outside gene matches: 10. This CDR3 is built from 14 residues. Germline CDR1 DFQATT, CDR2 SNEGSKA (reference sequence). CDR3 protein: CSASLQGGGDGYTF. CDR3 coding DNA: TGCAGTGCTAGCCTCCAGGGGGGGGGAGATGGCTACACCTTC.

CDR3 sequence reads: CSVEEGSDTQYF. As DNA, the CDR3 is TGCAGCGTTGAAGAGGGGAGCGATACGCAGTATTTT. The chain links TRBV29-1 to TRBJ2-3, with D possibly TRBD2 on 5 matching bases. V was clipped by 0 bases and J by 6 bases, with 7 bases between them. The CDR3 runs 12 residues. The germline CDR1 and CDR2 sequences are SQVTM and ANQGSEA.

The CDR3 region is CASSTTSGRAEFSDTQYF. The CDR3 DNA reads TGTGCCAGCAGCACGACTAGCGGGAGGGCCGAGTTCTCGGATACGCAGTATTTT. The chain has TRBV3-1 and TRBJ2-3; TRBD2 aligns across 14 bases. The CDR3 totals 18 residues. Looked up from germline, CDR1 is LGHDT and CDR2 is YNNKEL (reference sequence). V dropped 5 bases and J dropped 6; count of bases not matched to a gene: 13.

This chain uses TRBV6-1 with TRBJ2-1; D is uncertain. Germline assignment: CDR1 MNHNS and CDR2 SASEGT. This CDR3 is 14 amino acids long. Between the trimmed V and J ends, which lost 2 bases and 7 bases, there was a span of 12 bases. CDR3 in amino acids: CASSESVRGNEQFF. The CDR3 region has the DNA TGTGCCAGCAGTGAATCGGTGCGAGGTAATGAGCAGTTCTTC.

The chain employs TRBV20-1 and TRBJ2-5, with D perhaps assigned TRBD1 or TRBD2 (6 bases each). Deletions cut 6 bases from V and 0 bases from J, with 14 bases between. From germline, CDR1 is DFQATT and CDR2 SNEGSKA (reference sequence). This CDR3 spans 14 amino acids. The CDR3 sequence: CSAETGGDQETQYF. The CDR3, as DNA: TGCAGTGCGGAGACAGGAGGGGACCAAGAGACCCAGTACTTC.

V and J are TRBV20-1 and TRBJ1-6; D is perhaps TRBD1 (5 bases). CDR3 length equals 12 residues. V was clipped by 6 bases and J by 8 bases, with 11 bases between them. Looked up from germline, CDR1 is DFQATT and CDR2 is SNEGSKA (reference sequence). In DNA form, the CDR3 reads TGCAGTGCCATGGGGGGGGATTCACCCCTCCACTTT. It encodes CSAMGGDSPLHF.

The CDR3: CASSYSTRRGYTF. CDR3 sequence (DNA): TGTGCCAGCAGTTACTCGACCCGGCGCGGCTACACCTTC. The rearrangement joins TRBV6-5 to TRBJ1-2; D unresolved. V lost 0 bases, J lost 8 bases, and 10 bases lay in between. The germline gives CDR1 MNHEY, CDR2 SVGAGI. CDR3 length: 13 residues.

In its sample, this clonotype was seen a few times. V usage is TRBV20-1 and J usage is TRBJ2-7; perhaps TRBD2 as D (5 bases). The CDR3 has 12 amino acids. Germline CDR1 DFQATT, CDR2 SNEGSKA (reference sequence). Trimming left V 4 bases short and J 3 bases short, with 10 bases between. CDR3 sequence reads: CSATAGVYEQYF. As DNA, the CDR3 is TGCAGTGCTACTGCGGGCGTCTACGAGCAGTACTTC.

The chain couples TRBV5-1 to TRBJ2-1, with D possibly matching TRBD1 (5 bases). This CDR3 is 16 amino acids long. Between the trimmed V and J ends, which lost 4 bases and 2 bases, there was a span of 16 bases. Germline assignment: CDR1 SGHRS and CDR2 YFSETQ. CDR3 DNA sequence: TGCGCCAGCAGCCCTGTTACGACAGTTGCCTACAATGAGCAGTTCTTC. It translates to CASSPVTTVAYNEQFF.

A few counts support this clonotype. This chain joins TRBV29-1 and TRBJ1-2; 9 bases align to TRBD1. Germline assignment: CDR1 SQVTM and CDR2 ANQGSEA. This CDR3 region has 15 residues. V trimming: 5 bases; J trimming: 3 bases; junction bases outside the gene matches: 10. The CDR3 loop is CSVWGQGPGYYGYTF. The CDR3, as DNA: TGCAGCGTTTGGGGACAGGGCCCGGGCTACTATGGCTACACCTTC.

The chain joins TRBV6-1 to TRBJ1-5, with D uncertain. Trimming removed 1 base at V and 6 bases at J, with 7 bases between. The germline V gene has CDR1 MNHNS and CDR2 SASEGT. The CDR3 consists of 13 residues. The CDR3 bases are TGTGCCAGCAGTGAAGGCGGTGTTCAGCCCCAGCATTTT. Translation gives CASSEGGVQPQHF.

CDR3 loop: CANPTSGGFLSSTDTQYF. The CDR3 DNA is TGTGCCAACCCTACTAGCGGGGGCTTCCTTTCTAGCACAGATACGCAGTATTTT. This rearrangement joins TRBV7-3 to TRBJ2-3, with 11 bases identical to TRBD2. Germline assignment: CDR1 SGHTA and CDR2 FQGTGA. CDR3 length equals 18 residues. Germline trimming cut 10 bases from V and 0 bases from J; bases unmatched to any gene: 15. Drawing the rest from reference TRBV7-3 and TRBJ2-3, the complete variable domain is GAGVSQTPSNKVTEKGKYVELRCDPISGHTALYWYRQSLGQGPEFLIYFQGTGAADDSGLPNDRFFAVRPEGSVSTLKIQRTERGDSAVYLCANPTSGGFLSSTDTQYFGPGTRLTVL.

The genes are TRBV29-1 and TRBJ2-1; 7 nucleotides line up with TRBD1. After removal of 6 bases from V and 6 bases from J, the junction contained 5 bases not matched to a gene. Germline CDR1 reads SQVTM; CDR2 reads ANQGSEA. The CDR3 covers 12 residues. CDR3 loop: CSVHRGSNEQFF. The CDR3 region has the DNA TGCAGCGTCCACAGGGGTTCCAATGAGCAGTTCTTC.

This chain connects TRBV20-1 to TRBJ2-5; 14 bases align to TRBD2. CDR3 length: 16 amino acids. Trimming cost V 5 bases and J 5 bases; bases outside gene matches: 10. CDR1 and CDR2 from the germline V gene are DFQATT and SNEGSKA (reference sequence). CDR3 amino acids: CSAHEPGLAGAETQYF. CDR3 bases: TGCAGTGCTCACGAACCGGGACTAGCGGGAGCGGAGACCCAGTACTTC.

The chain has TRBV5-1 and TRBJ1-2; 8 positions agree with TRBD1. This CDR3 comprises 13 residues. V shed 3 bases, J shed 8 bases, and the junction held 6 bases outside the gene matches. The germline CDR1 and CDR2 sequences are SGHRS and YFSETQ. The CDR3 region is CASSSGQVGGYTF. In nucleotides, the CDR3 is TGCGCCAGCAGCTCGGGACAGGTCGGGGGCTACACCTTC.

The CDR3 region has the DNA TGTGCCAGCAGCTTGACTAGCGGGGTCCCAGATACGCAGTATTTT. It encodes CASSLTSGVPDTQYF. The chain employs TRBV7-2 and TRBJ2-3; 11 bases are a match to TRBD2. V shed 3 bases, J shed 4 bases, and the junction held 3 bases outside the gene matches. CDR3 length: 15 amino acids. The V gene's germline CDR1 is SGHTA and CDR2 FQGNSA.

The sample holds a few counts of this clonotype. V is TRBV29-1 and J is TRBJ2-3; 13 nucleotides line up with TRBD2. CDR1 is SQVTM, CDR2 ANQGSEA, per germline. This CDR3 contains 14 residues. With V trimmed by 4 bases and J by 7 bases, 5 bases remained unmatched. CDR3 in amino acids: CSVGTSGSRYTQYF. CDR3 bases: TGCAGCGTTGGGACTAGCGGGAGCAGGTATACGCAGTATTTT.

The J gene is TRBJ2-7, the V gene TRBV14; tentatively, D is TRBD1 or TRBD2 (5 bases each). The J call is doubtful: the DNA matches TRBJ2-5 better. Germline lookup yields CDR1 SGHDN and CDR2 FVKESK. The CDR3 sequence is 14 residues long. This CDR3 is CASSQGAGRETQYF. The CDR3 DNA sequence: TGTGCCAGCAGCCAAGGCGCAGGGAGAGAGACCCAGTACTTC.

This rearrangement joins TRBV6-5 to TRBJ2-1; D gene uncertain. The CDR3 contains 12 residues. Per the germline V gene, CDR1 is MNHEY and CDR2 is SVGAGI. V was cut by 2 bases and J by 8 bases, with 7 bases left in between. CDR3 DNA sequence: TGTGCCAGCAGTTACAACGAGGATGAGCAGTTCTTC. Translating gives CASSYNEDEQFF.

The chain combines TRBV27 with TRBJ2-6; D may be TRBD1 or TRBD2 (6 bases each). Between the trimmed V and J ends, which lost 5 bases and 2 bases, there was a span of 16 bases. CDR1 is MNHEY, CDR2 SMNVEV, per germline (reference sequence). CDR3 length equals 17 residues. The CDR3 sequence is CASSMFWGAPGANVLTF. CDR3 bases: TGTGCCAGCAGTATGTTTTGGGGGGCGCCTGGGGCCAACGTCCTGACTTTC.

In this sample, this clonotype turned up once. This chain's CDR3 is CASSSRQVGTDTQYF. DNA for the CDR3: TGTGCCAGCAGTTCCAGACAGGTGGGCACAGATACGCAGTATTTT. This chain links TRBV27 with TRBJ2-3, with D possibly being TRBD1 (6 bases). The CDR3 spans 15 residues. Per the germline V gene, CDR1 is MNHEY and CDR2 is SMNVEV (reference sequence). Trimming took 4 bases from V and 1 from J, leaving 12 bases between them.

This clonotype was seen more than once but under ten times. The CDR3 sequence is CACGMTEAFF. CDR3 sequence (DNA): TGTGCCTGCGGGATGACTGAAGCTTTCTTT. J is TRBJ1-1 and V is TRBV6-6; D unclear. The germline CDR1 and CDR2 sequences are MNHNY and SVGAGI (reference sequence). The V end lost 11 bases, the J end lost 5 bases, and 9 bases lay between the germline ends. This CDR3 has 10 amino acids.